The rows below give T cell receptor beta chains drawn from one sample of a study of early stage breast cancer tumors. Here immunoSEQ multiplex PCR was the method, and the copy in TCRdb shows in-frame clones only, minus some. The sample has tens of thousands of clones, 55% to 75% seen once. Sequenced input: blood. All receptors derive from a person aged 45 to 59 with breast cancer. CDR3s include the opening cysteine and the closing phenylalanine or tryptophan. Each record gives: clone size, J gene, V gene, D gene, CDR3 DNA, CDR3 protein. The D gene is left open where the match is weak. The size entry is marked missing in some rows and otherwise reads once, few, many or a size class.

>-|TRBJ2-7|TRBV18|-
TGTGCCAGCTCTCCGAAGACCCCCTACGAGCAGTACTTC
CASSPKTPYEQYF
>few|TRBJ1-1|TRBV6-1|-
TGTGCCATACGCGCCACTGAAGCTTTCTTT
CAIRATEAFF
>-|TRBJ2-1|TRBV9|TRBD2
TGTGCCAGCAGGAGTAGCGGGAGGGAAGGGAATGAGCAGTTCTTC
CASRSSGREGNEQFF
>-|TRBJ1-3|TRBV19|-
TGTGCCAGTAGTATCCGCTACTCTGGAAACACCATATATTTT
CASSIRYSGNTIYF
>-|TRBJ1-3|TRBV19|-
TGTGCCAGTATGGCACCGACATCCTCCAGAGGTACTGGAAACACCATATATTTT
CASMAPTSSRGTGNTIYF
>once|TRBJ1-3|TRBV7-8|TRBD1
TGTGCCAGCAGCCTCCTACAGGGGGAAAACGGAAACACCATATATTTT
CASSLLQGENGNTIYF
>-|TRBJ2-2|TRBV7-9|-
TGTGCCAGCAGCTGGGGGGGGCCGACGAACACCGGGGAGCTGTTTTTT
CASSWGGPTNTGELFF
>-|TRBJ2-7|TRBV4-1|TRBD1
TGCGCCAGCAGCCGGACAGGGGACTACGAGCAGTACTTC
CASSRTGDYEQYF
>-|TRBJ2-2|TRBV6-5|-
TGTGCCAGCAGTTACCTGGAGCCGAGGTCCGGGGAGCTGTTTTTT
CASSYLEPRSGELFF
>-|TRBJ1-1|TRBV27|-
TGTGCCAGTGTGGACGGTTTGAACACTGAAGCTTTCTTT
CASVDGLNTEAFF
>few|TRBJ1-5|TRBV28|TRBD1
TGTGCCAGCAGTTTCGGGGGACAGGGGGATCAGCCCCAGCATTTT
CASSFGGQGDQPQHF
>-|TRBJ2-3|TRBV6-1|-
TGTGCCAGCAGTGAATTTTGGGGGCAAGGAGATACGCAGTATTTT
CASSEFWGQGDTQYF
>-|TRBJ1-2|TRBV6-5|-
TGTGCCAGCAGTTACGTGGGGTACCCCCCGGATGGCTACACCTTC
CASSYVGYPPDGYTF
>medium-sized|TRBJ1-4|TRBV5-1|TRBD1
TGCGCCAGCAGCCGAGGACAGGACCGAGCAACTAATGAAAAACTGTTTTTT
CASSRGQDRATNEKLFF
>-|TRBJ2-7|TRBV27|-
TGTGCCAGCACCGGTCGACTAGGACGGTTCGAGCAGTACTTC
CASTGRLGRFEQYF
>-|TRBJ1-5|TRBV10-3|-
TGTGCCATCAGTCCCTGGGGAGAAAGCAATCAGCCCCAGCATTTT
CAISPWGESNQPQHF
>-|TRBJ1-1|TRBV7-8|-
TGTGCCAGCAGCTTAGGGTGGGGGAGAGACACTGAAGCTTTCTTT
CASSLGWGRDTEAFF
>-|TRBJ1-1|TRBV6-4|-
TGTGCCAGCAGTTCGTTAATGGCTGACCCTGAAGCTTTCTTT
CASSSLMADPEAFF
>-|TRBJ2-2|TRBV7-6|TRBD2
TGTGCCAGCAGCTCGGCTGGACTAGTGGACACCGGGGAGCTGTTTTTT
CASSSAGLVDTGELFF
>-|TRBJ2-7|TRBV5-4|-
TGTGCCAGCAGCTTGGATCTGGGGATCTACGAGCAGTACTTC
CASSLDLGIYEQYF
>few|TRBJ2-7|TRBV4-2|TRBD1
TGTGCCAGCAGCCAAGGAGACAGGGAAACGCAGTACTTC
CASSQGDRETQYF
>-|TRBJ1-5|TRBV4-2|-
TGTGCCAGCAGCCAAGAGGTAGGGGCCCATCAGCCCCAGCATTTT
CASSQEVGAHQPQHF
>-|TRBJ2-7|TRBV2|TRBD1
TGTGCCAGCAGAGCCACCGGGACAGGGGGCCTCGAGCAGTACTTC
CASRATGTGGLEQYF
>few|TRBJ2-1|TRBV7-7|TRBD2
TGTGCTAGCAGCTCCTCGAGCGGGGGGGGCAATGAGCAGTTCTTC
CASSSSSGGGNEQFF
>medium-sized|TRBJ2-6|TRBV4-3|-
TGCGCCAGCAGCCGTGACAGTTCTGGGGCCAACGTCCTGACTTTC
CASSRDSSGANVLTF
>-|TRBJ1-5|TRBV19|-
TGTGCCAGTAGAACCTCCGGGACTGACACCCAAAAGCCCCAGCATTTT
CASRTSGTDTQKPQHF
>-|TRBJ1-1|TRBV7-9|TRBD1
TGTGCCAGCAGCTTGGCGACAGGGGGGGCCACTGAAGCTTTCTTT
CASSLATGGATEAFF
>-|TRBJ2-3|TRBV6-1|-
TGTGCCAGCACGACCGAACGGACAGATACGCAGTATTTT
CASTTERTDTQYF
>-|TRBJ1-3|TRBV9|TRBD1
TGTGCCAGCAGCGCTACCGGGACAGGGGGAAACACCATATATTTT
CASSATGTGGNTIYF
>few|TRBJ1-1|TRBV19|-
TGTGCCAGTAGTATTTCCCCGGGACAGAACACTGAAGCTTTCTTT
CASSISPGQNTEAFF
>once|TRBJ2-7|TRBV5-4|TRBD1
TGTGCCAGCAGCGCAACAGGGGAAGTGAGGGACTTC
CASSATGEVRDF
>-|TRBJ1-1|TRBV28|-
TGTGCCAGCAGTTTAGGGCAGGGCCTAGGTGAAGCTTTCTTT
CASSLGQGLGEAFF
>-|TRBJ2-3|TRBV10-3|TRBD2
TGTGCCATCAGTGACCGTAAGGGACTAGCGAGCACAGATACGCAGTATTTT
CAISDRKGLASTDTQYF
>-|TRBJ2-1|TRBV5-4|TRBD2
TGTGCCAGCAGCCCGGATAGCGGGAGGGGTAATGAGCAGTTCTTC
CASSPDSGRGNEQFF
>few|TRBJ1-1|TRBV29-1|-
TGCAGCGTCGCCCAGAACATGAACACTGAAGCTTTCTTT
CSVAQNMNTEAFF
>-|TRBJ2-1|TRBV11-2|-
TGTGCCAGCAGCTACGAGCGGGTCGAGCAGTTCTTC
CASSYERVEQFF
>-|TRBJ1-2|TRBV30|TRBD1
TGTGCCTGGACCCCCGGACGATACAGGGGGAACTACACCTTC
CAWTPGRYRGNYTF
>-|TRBJ2-4|TRBV4-2|TRBD1
TGTGCCAGCAGCCAAGATACGGACAGGGGCGCCATTCAGTACTTC
CASSQDTDRGAIQYF
>-|TRBJ2-7|TRBV4-1|-
TGCGCCAGCAGCCAAGAAACCCAGTACTACGAGCAGTACTTC
CASSQETQYYEQYF
>-|TRBJ2-5|TRBV29-1|-
TGCAGCGTTTATCTCCGGGATCCACAAGAGACCCAGTACTTC
CSVYLRDPQETQYF
>-|TRBJ1-5|TRBV2|-
TGTGCCAGCAGTGAAATTTGGGTGGGCAATCAGCCCCAGCATTTT
CASSEIWVGNQPQHF